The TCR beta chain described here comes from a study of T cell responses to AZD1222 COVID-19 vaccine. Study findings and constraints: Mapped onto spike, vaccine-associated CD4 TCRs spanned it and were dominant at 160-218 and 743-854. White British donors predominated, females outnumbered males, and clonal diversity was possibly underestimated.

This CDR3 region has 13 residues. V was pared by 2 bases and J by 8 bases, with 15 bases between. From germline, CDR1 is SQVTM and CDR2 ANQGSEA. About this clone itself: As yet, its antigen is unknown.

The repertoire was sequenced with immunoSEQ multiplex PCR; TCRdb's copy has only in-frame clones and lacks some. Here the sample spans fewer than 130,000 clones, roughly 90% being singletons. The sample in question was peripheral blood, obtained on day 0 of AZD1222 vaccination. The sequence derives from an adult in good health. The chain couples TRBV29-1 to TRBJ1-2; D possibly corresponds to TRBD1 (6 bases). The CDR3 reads CSVEHVGGRGYTF. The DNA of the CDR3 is TGCAGCGTTGAACACGTAGGGGGTAGGGGCTACACCTTC.